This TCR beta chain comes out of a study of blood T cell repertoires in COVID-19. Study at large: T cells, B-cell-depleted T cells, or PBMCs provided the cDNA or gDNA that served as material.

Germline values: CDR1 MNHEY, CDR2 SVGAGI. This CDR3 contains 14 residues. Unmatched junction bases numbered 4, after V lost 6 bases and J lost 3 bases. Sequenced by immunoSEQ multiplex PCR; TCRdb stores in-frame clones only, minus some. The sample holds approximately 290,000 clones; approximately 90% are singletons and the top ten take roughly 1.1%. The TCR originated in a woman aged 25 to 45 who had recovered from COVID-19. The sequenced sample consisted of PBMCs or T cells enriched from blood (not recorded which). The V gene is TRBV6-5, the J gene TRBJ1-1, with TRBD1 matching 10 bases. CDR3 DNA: TGTGCCAGCAGGGGGACAGGGGTGGACACTGAAGCTTTCTTT. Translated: CASRGTGVDTEAFF.